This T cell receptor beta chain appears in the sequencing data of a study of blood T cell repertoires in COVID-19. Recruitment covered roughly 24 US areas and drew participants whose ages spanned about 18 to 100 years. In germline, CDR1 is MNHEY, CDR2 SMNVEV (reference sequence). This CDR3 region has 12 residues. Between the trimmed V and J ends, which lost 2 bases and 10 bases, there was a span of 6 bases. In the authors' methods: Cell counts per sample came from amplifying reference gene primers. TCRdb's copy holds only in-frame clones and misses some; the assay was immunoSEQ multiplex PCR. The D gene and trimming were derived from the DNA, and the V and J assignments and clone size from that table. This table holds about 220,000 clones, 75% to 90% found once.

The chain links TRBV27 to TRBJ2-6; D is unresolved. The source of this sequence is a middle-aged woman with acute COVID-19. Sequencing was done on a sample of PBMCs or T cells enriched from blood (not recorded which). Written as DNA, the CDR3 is TGTGCCAGCAGTTTAGGCTCGAACGTCCTGACTTTC. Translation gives CASSLGSNVLTF. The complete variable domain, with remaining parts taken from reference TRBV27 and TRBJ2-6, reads EAQVTQNPRYLITVTGKKLTVTCSQNMNHEYMSWYRQDPGLGLRQIYYSMNVEVTDKGDVPEGYKVSRKEKRNFPLILESPSPNQTSLYFCASSLGSNVLTFGAGSRLTVL.